These T cell receptor beta chains were read from a single sample in a study of T cell repertoires in cytomegalovirus infection. In TCRdb, the reads were re-called with MiXCR into one record per CDR3 protein. The sample includes approximately 500,000 distinct CDR3 sequences, 16% seen only once; the top ten take roughly a quarter. The sequencing input was CD8+ T cells from PBMCs. The receptors come from a human donor in good health (CMV status not recorded). Some clones in this sample may be carry-over from other donors' samples. Both conserved end residues are part of each CDR3. A D gene is named only where the DNA matches it firmly. A clone size is listed for some rows: how often the clone was seen (once, few, many), or a class if it is expanded.

TRBJ2-1,NA,TRBV29-1,TRBD2,CSVGTSGSEKQFF,TGCAGCGTAGGGACTAGCGGGAGTGAGAAGCAGTTCTTC
TRBJ1-2,NA,TRBV27,NA,CASSLGPGVYGYTF,TGTGCCAGCAGTTTAGGGCCGGGGGTCTATGGCTACACCTTC
TRBJ2-7,many,TRBV28,TRBD2,CASSLELAGASYEQYF,TGTGCCAGCAGTTTAGAACTAGCGGGAGCCTCCTACGAGCAGTACTTC
TRBJ2-3,few,TRBV28,NA,CASSLLRENTDTQYF,TGTGCCAGCAGTTTACTCAGGGAAAACACAGATACGCAGTATTTT
TRBJ2-7,NA,TRBV29-1,TRBD2,CSVFGGDSYEQYF,TGCAGCGTTTTCGGGGGGGACTCCTACGAGCAGTACTTC
TRBJ2-7,many,TRBV28,NA,CASSYAGPSQQYF,TGTGCCAGCAGCTACGCTGGGCCCTCTCAGCAGTACTTC
TRBJ2-2,many,TRBV7-2,NA,CASSPVNTGELFF,TGTGCCAGCAGCCCGGTCAACACCGGGGAGCTGTTTTTT
TRBJ1-5,many,TRBV19,TRBD1,CASTTTGEGNQPQHF,TGTGCCAGTACAACTACAGGGGAGGGCAATCAGCCCCAGCATTTT
TRBJ1-4,few,TRBV12-3/TRBV12-4,TRBD1,CASSVGQGGTKLFF,TGTGCCAGCAGTGTGGGACAGGGAGGGACAAAACTGTTTTTT
TRBJ2-7,few,TRBV27,TRBD2,CASSVAPGLAGGPLYEQYF,TGTGCCAGCAGTGTCGCTCCGGGACTAGCGGGAGGGCCTCTTTACGAGCAGTACTTC